Following are 2 T cell receptor beta chains from one sample sequenced in a study of blood T cell repertoires in COVID-19. The data were produced by immunoSEQ multiplex PCR, yet TCRdb's version contains in-frame clones alone and is incomplete. The sample has around 260,000 clones; 70% to 85% are singletons. Sequenced: peripheral blood. These receptors all come from a human donor with COVID-19, enrolled during active disease. The donor label of this sample is uncertain.

J is TRBJ1-2 and V is TRBV12-5; D may be TRBD1 (5 bases). The CDR3 runs 14 residues. V was cut by 2 bases and J by 8 bases, with 15 bases left in between. Germline CDR1 reads LGHNT; CDR2 reads FRNRAP. For the CDR3, the DNA is TGTGCTAGTGGTTTGATTACAGGCGTGCTAGGCTACACCTTC. This sequence encodes CASGLITGVLGYTF.

This chain joins TRBV19 and TRBJ2-2, with D maybe TRBD2 (6 bases). The V gene's germline CDR1 is LNHDA and CDR2 SQIVND (reference sequence). The V end was cut by 4 bases, the J end by 5 bases, with 14 bases between. The CDR3 contains 15 residues. CDR3 amino acids: CASSRDREQTGELFF. For the CDR3, the DNA is TGTGCCAGTAGTAGAGACCGGGAGCAGACCGGGGAGCTGTTTTTT.